One and the same sample provided the 20 T cell receptor beta chains below, sequenced in a study of shared clonotypes between healthy human individuals. Naive-designated CD8 cells lacked CD45RO, were positively enriched for CCR7, and omitted terminally differentiated effector memory CD45RA+ cells. Assay: immunoSEQ multiplex PCR; the TCRdb copy retains only in-frame clones and omits some. The sample yields about 590,000 clones, nearly 97% seen once. The sequencing sample was made of naive CD8+ T cells sorted from blood. These TCRs come from a woman in her twenties or thirties in good health.

The chain links TRBV5-1 to TRBJ2-3; D not certain. In germline, CDR1 is SGHRS, CDR2 YFSETQ. The length of the CDR3 is 16 residues. Trimming took off 1 base at V and 0 bases at J, with 12 bases between the two ends. The CDR3 DNA reads as TGCGCCAGCAGCTTGTCGATAAAATCTAGCACAGATACGCAGTATTTT. Translating it yields CASSLSIKSSTDTQYF.

The rearrangement uses TRBV19 and TRBJ2-1; perhaps TRBD1 as D (6 bases). With 10 bases removed from V and 9 bases from J, the gap between germline ends came to 16 bases. The CDR3 runs to 12 residues. Germline V CDR1 and CDR2: LNHDA, SQIVND (reference sequence). The DNA for the CDR3 is TGTGCCATCGGGACACTTTCCGGTGAGCAGTTCTTC. It translates to CAIGTLSGEQFF.

This chain joins TRBV7-2 and TRBJ2-5; 8 nucleotides align to TRBD2. Germline V gives CDR1 SGHTA, CDR2 FQGNSA. V trimming: 1 base; J trimming: 7 bases; junction bases outside the gene matches: 11. CDR3 length: 16 amino acids. CDR3 sequence reads: CASSLVLGTRKGTQYF. For the CDR3, the DNA is TGTGCCAGCAGCTTAGTTCTTGGGACTAGAAAAGGGACCCAGTACTTC.

There are a few counts of this clone. V gene TRBV20-1 combines with J gene TRBJ1-1; D is possibly TRBD1 (5 bases). CDR1 DFQATT and CDR2 SNEGSKA come from the germline V gene (reference sequence). Trimming took 1 base from V and 7 from J, leaving 7 bases between them. The CDR3 is made up of 11 amino acids. The CDR3 loop reads CSARAGYEAFF. As DNA, the CDR3 is TGCAGTGCTAGAGCAGGGTATGAAGCTTTCTTT.

The V gene is TRBV2, the J gene TRBJ2-1; D not certain. CDR1 SNHLY and CDR2 FYNNEI come from the germline V gene. Trimming shortened V by 6 bases and J by 5 bases, and 5 bases separated the two germline ends. This CDR3 contains 11 residues. DNA for the CDR3: TGTGCCAGCAGGGAAAACAATGAGCAGTTCTTC. Protein product: CASRENNEQFF.

The V call is TRBV7-6, the J call TRBJ2-5; D is possibly TRBD1 (6 bases). The J call may be in error: the DNA end matches TRBJ2-7 better. This CDR3 region has 14 residues. CDR1 is SGHVS and CDR2 is FNYEAQ in the germline V gene. This CDR3 is CASSQMDSSYEQYF. CDR3 coding DNA: TGTGCCAGCAGCCAGATGGACAGCTCCTACGAGCAGTACTTC.

CDR3 residues: CAAGLPGNTIYF. CDR3 sequence (DNA): TGTGCGGCGGGTTTGCCCGGAAACACCATATATTTT. The rearrangement uses TRBV5-4 and TRBJ1-3; D is uncertain. The germline V gene encodes CDR1 SGHNT and CDR2 YYREEE (reference sequence). The CDR3 runs to 12 residues.

This chain connects TRBV27 to TRBJ2-1, with TRBD2 matching 9 bases. The CDR3 has 16 residues. The junction had 16 bases not matched to a gene; V was cut back by 11 bases and J by 5 bases. CDR1 is MNHEY and CDR2 is SMNVEV in the germline V gene (reference sequence). CDR3 in amino acids: CAPNTMREGRNNEQFF. CDR3 nucleotides: TGTGCCCCCAACACGATGCGGGAGGGTCGCAACAATGAGCAGTTCTTC.

In DNA, the CDR3 is TGCGCCAGCAGCCATTTAGCGGCCCCCTACGAGCAGTACTTC. Translation gives CASSHLAAPYEQYF. This chain connects TRBV4-1 to TRBJ2-7; possible D gene TRBD2, 6 bases. Germline V gene sequence: CDR1 MGHRA, CDR2 YSYEKL. V dropped 3 bases and J dropped 2 bases, with 11 bases sitting between them. The CDR3 runs to 14 residues.

This clone was counted once. Just one base apart from a much larger clone, this may be a read error. The sample has other DNA sequences that encode this CDR3 too. The chain links TRBV5-4 to TRBJ2-5, with D unclear. Trimming pared 2 bases from V and 1 base from J, leaving 6 bases between. The CDR3 covers 13 residues. Germline V gives CDR1 SGHNT, CDR2 YYREEE (reference sequence). CDR3 sequence (DNA): TGTGCCAGCAGCTTAGAGGCCCAAGAGACCCAGTACTTC. This encodes CASSLEAQETQYF.

This chain uses TRBV7-9 with TRBJ2-1, with 10 positions matching TRBD2. CDR1 is SEHNR, CDR2 FQNEAQ, per germline (reference sequence). CDR3 size: 17 residues. Germline trimming cut 1 base from V and 7 bases from J; bases unmatched to any gene: 10. Written as DNA, the CDR3 is TGTGCCAGCAGCTTAGTTCGGAGCGGGAGGGCGAAAAATGAGCAGTTCTTC. Protein sequence: CASSLVRSGRAKNEQFF.

This clone turned up a few times. DNA for the CDR3: TGTGCCAGCAGCGTAGAGGGGGTGGCCGGGGAGCTGTTTTTT. Translating it yields CASSVEGVAGELFF. The chain recombines TRBV9 with TRBJ2-2, with D tentatively TRBD1 (6 bases). The germline V gene has CDR1 SGDLS and CDR2 YYNGEE. The CDR3 runs 14 residues. Trimming shortened V by 0 bases and J by 6 bases, and 9 bases separated the two germline ends. The full variable domain, completed using reference TRBV9 and TRBJ2-2, is DSGVTQTPKHLITATGQRVTLRCSPRSGDLSVYWYQQSLDQGLQFLIQYYNGEERAKGNILERFSAQQFPDLHSELNLSSLELGDSALYFCASSVEGVAGELFFGEGSRLTVL.

The J gene is TRBJ2-3, the V gene TRBV19, with D perhaps TRBD2 (5 bases). Trimming removed 8 bases from V and 3 bases from J, with 9 bases in between. The CDR3 extends over 12 amino acids. Germline V gives CDR1 LNHDA, CDR2 SQIVND (reference sequence). CDR3: CASRRGTDTQYF. The CDR3 coding sequence is TGTGCCAGTCGTCGGGGAACAGATACGCAGTATTTT.

This clone was picked up one time. Here the CDR3 DNA reads TGTGCCAGCAGCTTAGGTCCGATCGGCGAGCAGTACTTC. Its translation: CASSLGPIGEQYF. This chain links TRBV13 with TRBJ2-7; D unresolved. V was pared by 0 bases and J by 6 bases, with 9 bases between. The CDR3 loop spans 13 amino acids. Germline-derived CDR1 and CDR2 are PRHDT and FYEKMQ (reference sequence).

The gene calls are TRBV28 and TRBJ1-2; D is possibly TRBD1 (6 bases). This CDR3 is built from 13 residues. CDR1 is MDHEN, CDR2 SYDVKM, per germline. Trimming left V 5 bases short and J 7 bases short, with 14 bases between. CDR3 DNA: TGTGCCAGCAGTCCCCGGGGGGCTGGTGGCTACACCTTC. Its protein is CASSPRGAGGYTF.

V and J are TRBV6-5 and TRBJ2-2; TRBD2 matches at 10 bases. V dropped 2 bases and J dropped 6; count of bases not matched to a gene: 3. Germline V CDR1 and CDR2: MNHEY, SVGAGI. The length of the CDR3 is 15 residues. DNA for the CDR3: TGTGCCAGCAGTTACAAGCGGGAGGGCCCCGGGGAGCTGTTTTTT. It codes for CASSYKREGPGELFF.

The chain employs TRBV28 and TRBJ2-7, with 7 bases lining up with TRBD2. The germline CDR1 and CDR2 sequences are MDHEN and SYDVKM. CDR3 size: 16 residues. With 6 bases clipped from V and 7 bases from J, the junction kept 18 bases outside the gene matches. CDR3 residues: CASSDSGLGGPSEQYF. The CDR3 coding sequence is TGTGCCAGCAGCGATAGTGGGTTGGGAGGGCCGAGTGAGCAGTACTTC.

V and J are TRBV11-2 and TRBJ2-1, with 7 positions matching TRBD2. The junction had 5 bases not matched to a gene; V was cut back by 1 base and J by 2 bases. The CDR3 has 16 amino acids. CDR1 SGHAT and CDR2 FQNNGV come from the germline V gene. The CDR3 DNA reads TGTGCCAGCAGCTTAGGGGCGGGAGTGACCTACAATGAGCAGTTCTTC. Amino acids: CASSLGAGVTYNEQFF. Drawing the rest from reference TRBV11-2 and TRBJ2-1, the complete variable domain is EAGVAQSPRYKIIEKRQSVAFWCNPISGHATLYWYQQILGQGPKLLIQFQNNGVVDDSQLPKDRFSAERLKGVDSTLKIQPAKLEDSAVYLCASSLGAGVTYNEQFFGPGTRLTVL.

The chain joins TRBV5-6 to TRBJ2-7, with 8 bases that match TRBD2. The CDR3 runs to 16 residues. The junction had 10 bases not matched to a gene; V was cut back by 3 bases and J by 2 bases. Per germline, CDR1 SGHDT and CDR2 YYEEEE. The CDR3 sequence: CASSSPTGLDPYEQYF. In nucleotides, the CDR3 is TGTGCCAGCAGCTCGCCCACGGGACTAGATCCCTACGAGCAGTACTTC.

This sequence joins TRBV5-6 and TRBJ2-1; 8 positions agree with TRBD2. CDR1 and CDR2 (germline): SGHDT, YYEEEE. J was trimmed by 6 bases and V by 0 bases; bases with no gene match: 5. CDR3 length equals 15 residues. The CDR3 sequence: CASSLVGLGINEQFF. The DNA of the CDR3 is TGTGCCAGCAGCTTGGTGGGACTAGGTATCAATGAGCAGTTCTTC.